The 24 T cell receptor beta chains given below trace back to one sample, sequenced in a study of regulatory and conventional T cells in RAG deficiency. The sorted conventional CD4+ T cells were CD25-low and CD127-high, with genomic DNA sequenced. Libraries were prepared by immunoSEQ multiplex PCR; TCRdb keeps only in-frame clonotypes and omits some of them. The sample has approximately 48,000 clones, about 87% seen once. The same sample was also used in a study of regulatory T cells. In that study: The PCR used 52 TRBV and 13 TRBJ primers.

The sequenced sample consisted of CD4+ effector T cells sorted from blood. These receptor sequences come from a human donor in good health.

DNA of the CDR3: TGTGCCAGTAATCGGTTGGGTGCTAATGAAAAACTGTTTTTT. Residues: CASNRLGANEKLFF. The rearrangement uses TRBV2 and TRBJ1-4; no clear D gene. This CDR3 is built from 14 residues. Trimming cost V 9 bases and J 3 bases, with 14 bases left between them. Germline-derived CDR1 and CDR2 are SNHLY and FYNNEI.

The chain links TRBV7-9 to TRBJ2-1; D is uncertain. The V gene lost 6 bases and the J gene lost 5 bases, with 8 bases spanning the gap. Germline values: CDR1 SEHNR, CDR2 FQNEAQ (reference sequence). The CDR3 is 12 amino acids. This CDR3 is CASRFRNNEQFF. The CDR3 coding sequence is TGTGCCAGCAGGTTCCGGAACAATGAGCAGTTCTTC.

V gene TRBV6-6 combines with J gene TRBJ1-1; unclear D gene. Germline V gives CDR1 MNHNY, CDR2 SVGAGI (reference sequence). V was trimmed by 8 bases and J by 8 bases, leaving 9 bases between them. CDR3 length equals 10 residues. CDR3 sequence reads: CASQRVEAFF. The CDR3 region has the DNA TGTGCCAGCCAGCGGGTGGAAGCTTTCTTT.

The V call is TRBV19, the J call TRBJ2-1; TRBD1 aligns across 7 bases. There are 14 residues in the CDR3. CDR1 is LNHDA and CDR2 is SQIVND in the germline V gene (reference sequence). The J segment lost 1 base and the V segment lost 4 bases, leaving 1 base of the junction unmatched. The chain's CDR3 is CASSKQGSYNEQFF. Here the CDR3 DNA reads TGTGCCAGTAGTAAACAGGGGTCCTACAATGAGCAGTTCTTC.

The chain is built from TRBV6-1 and TRBJ2-7, with unresolved D. Trimming stripped 0 bases from V and 0 bases from J, with 9 bases between. CDR3 length: 15 residues. Looked up from germline, CDR1 is MNHNS and CDR2 is SASEGT. The CDR3 nucleotides read TGTGCCAGCAGTGAAGCGTATCGCACCTCCTACGAGCAGTACTTC. Encoded protein: CASSEAYRTSYEQYF.

This clone occurred a few times. V gene TRBV19 combines with J gene TRBJ2-7; weak D call: TRBD2 (5 bases). This CDR3 is 15 amino acids long. Germline-derived CDR1 and CDR2 are LNHDA and SQIVND (reference sequence). V shed 3 bases and J shed 0 bases, with 12 bases lying between them. The CDR3 nucleotides read TGTGCCAGTAGTATGGCCAGCGGAGGCTCCTACGAGCAGTACTTC. Translating gives CASSMASGGSYEQYF. The variable domain in full, completed from reference TRBV19 and TRBJ2-7, reads DGGITQSPKYLFRKEGQNVTLSCEQNLNHDAMYWYRQDPGQGLRLIYYSQIVNDFQKGDIAEGYSVSREKKESFPLTVTSAQKNPTAFYLCASSMASGGSYEQYFGPGTRLTVT.

The chain carries TRBV7-9 and TRBJ2-4, with D possibly TRBD2 on 5 matching bases. Germline loops: CDR1 SEHNR, CDR2 FQNEAQ (reference sequence). The CDR3 totals 14 residues. The germline V and J ends were trimmed by 1 base and 6 bases, with 10 bases remaining between them. DNA for the CDR3: TGTGCCAGCAGCTTAGGACTTCGGGGAAACATTCAGTACTTC. Encoded protein: CASSLGLRGNIQYF.

This rearrangement joins TRBV7-6 to TRBJ2-7, with D maybe TRBD2 (6 bases). CDR1 is SGHVS and CDR2 is FNYEAQ in the germline V gene. Trimming removed 4 bases at V and 0 bases at J, with 19 bases between. The CDR3 sequence is 17 residues long. CDR3 region: CASSSEGWGDPSYEQYF. In nucleotides, the CDR3 is TGTGCCAGCAGCTCCGAGGGATGGGGGGATCCCTCCTACGAGCAGTACTTC.

The chain links TRBV9 to TRBJ1-3, with TRBD1 matching over 7 bases. Germline V gene data show CDR1 as SGDLS and CDR2 as YYNGEE. CDR3 length: 17 residues. The V and J ends lost 4 bases and 2 bases, in that order; junction bases with no gene match: 12. CDR3 sequence (DNA): TGTGCCAGCAGCCCAACCCCCCGGCAGGGGGCTGGAAACACCATATATTTT. Amino acid sequence: CASSPTPRQGAGNTIYF. Full variable domain (rest looked up from reference TRBV9 and TRBJ1-3): DSGVTQTPKHLITATGQRVTLRCSPRSGDLSVYWYQQSLDQGLQFLIQYYNGEERAKGNILERFSAQQFPDLHSELNLSSLELGDSALYFCASSPTPRQGAGNTIYFGEGSWLTVV.

This clone was recorded once. The CDR3 loop is CASSDAPGQDNSPLHF. The CDR3 DNA reads as TGTGCCAGCAGCGACGCCCCGGGCCAAGATAATTCACCCCTCCACTTT. This chain links TRBV5-7 with TRBJ1-6; D unclear. TRBV5-7 carries the ORF label, with uncertain function. V was trimmed by 4 bases and J by 5 bases, leaving 16 bases between them. CDR3 length equals 16 residues.

The chain joins TRBV7-3 to TRBJ2-3; the D gene is possibly TRBD2 (6 bases). The CDR3 is 15 residues long. Germline assignment: CDR1 SGHTA and CDR2 FQGTGA. Trimming left V 3 bases short and J 1 base short, with 11 bases between. CDR3 region: CASSFSGSGTDTQYF. The CDR3 DNA reads as TGTGCCAGCAGCTTCAGCGGGTCAGGCACAGATACGCAGTATTTT.

The chain uses TRBV6-6 and TRBJ2-7; TRBD1 or TRBD2 may be the D gene (5 bases each). V was pared by 7 bases and J by 0 bases, with 13 bases between. The CDR3 runs to 14 residues. Per the germline V gene, CDR1 is MNHNY and CDR2 is SVGAGI (reference sequence). The CDR3 DNA follows: TGTGCCAGCACTCGGGGACGGAGCTCCTACGAGCAGTACTTC. Translation: CASTRGRSSYEQYF.

The V gene is TRBV7-8, the J gene TRBJ1-1; D remains ambiguous. In germline, CDR1 is SGHVS, CDR2 FQNEAQ. This CDR3 has 14 amino acids. The V and J ends lost 2 bases and 0 bases respectively, with 7 bases between them. This CDR3 reads CASSLRWLNTEAFF. DNA for the CDR3: TGTGCCAGCAGCTTAAGGTGGTTGAACACTGAAGCTTTCTTT.

The rearrangement uses TRBV14 and TRBJ1-1; unclear D gene. Deletions cut 3 bases from V and 0 bases from J, with 5 bases between. Germline V gene lookup returns CDR1 SGHDN and CDR2 FVKESK. This CDR3 region has 13 residues. CDR3 DNA: TGTGCCAGCAGCCATTGGTTGAACACTGAAGCTTTCTTT. It codes for CASSHWLNTEAFF.

The genes are TRBV5-1 and TRBJ2-3; possibly TRBD2 for D (6 bases). The CDR3 consists of 15 residues. Per the germline V gene, CDR1 is SGHRS and CDR2 is YFSETQ. Trimming took off 5 bases at V and 1 base at J, with 14 bases between the two ends. The CDR3, as DNA: TGCGCCAGCAGACCCCGGGGGAGTGGCACAGATACGCAGTATTTT. The encoded protein is CASRPRGSGTDTQYF.

The chain couples TRBV7-9 to TRBJ2-3; D may be TRBD1 (7 bases). Looked up from germline, CDR1 is SEHNR and CDR2 is FQNEAQ (reference sequence). The CDR3 is 13 amino acids. Trimming cost V 3 bases and J 4 bases, with 8 bases left between them. Here the CDR3 reads CASSFRGADTQYF. The CDR3 nucleotides are TGTGCCAGCAGCTTCAGGGGGGCAGATACGCAGTATTTT.

The chain has TRBV19 and TRBJ2-1; 15 positions agree with TRBD2. This CDR3 is 17 amino acids long. Trimming cost V 5 bases and J 7 bases; bases outside gene matches: 9. From germline, CDR1 is LNHDA and CDR2 SQIVND (reference sequence). CDR3 residues: CASSPSSGTSGRNEQFF. The CDR3 region has the DNA TGTGCCAGTAGTCCCTCGTCAGGGACTAGCGGGAGGAATGAGCAGTTCTTC.

The genes are TRBV5-4 and TRBJ1-2, with a weak D call TRBD1 (6 bases). The CDR3 totals 17 residues. The germline V and J ends were trimmed by 0 bases and 6 bases, with 21 bases remaining between them. The germline CDR1 and CDR2 sequences are SGHNT and YYREEE (reference sequence). CDR3 residues: CASSLAFLTGITNGYTF. The CDR3 region has the DNA TGTGCCAGCAGCTTGGCCTTCTTGACAGGAATAACAAATGGCTACACCTTC.

The genes are TRBV12-5 and TRBJ1-1; D unclear. Trimming pared 0 bases from V and 4 bases from J, leaving 12 bases between. This CDR3 is built from 15 residues. Germline CDR1 LGHNT, CDR2 FRNRAP. Written as DNA, the CDR3 is TGTGCTAGTGGTTTGGTAGTAGGCGCCCGCACTGAAGCTTTCTTT. Translated, it gives CASGLVVGARTEAFF. Full variable domain (outside the CDR3, taken from reference TRBV12-5 and TRBJ1-1): DARVTQTPRHKVTEMGQEVTMRCQPILGHNTVFWYRQTMMQGLELLAYFRNRAPLDDSGMPKDRFSAEMPDATLATLKIQPSEPRDSAVYFCASGLVVGARTEAFFGQGTRLTVV.

Comment on this clone: The DNA is omitted, as the CDR3 cannot be located on it reliably, and the CDR3 follows TCRdb's listing. The CDR3 loop reads CASSSQGFLADTQYF. The chain employs TRBV11-2 and TRBJ2-3; the D call TRBD1 from the table was never checked on the DNA. Germline V gene lookup returns CDR1 SGHAT and CDR2 FQNNGV. The CDR3 sequence runs 15 residues, both termini included.

The rearrangement uses TRBV7-3 and TRBJ2-3; D perhaps matches TRBD2 (6 bases). CDR3 size: 15 residues. The germline gives CDR1 SGHTA, CDR2 FQGTGA. V was trimmed by 2 bases and J by 0 bases, leaving 9 bases between them. The CDR3 protein is CASSLGLASTDTQYF. In DNA form, the CDR3 reads TGTGCCAGCAGCTTAGGCCTAGCGAGCACAGATACGCAGTATTTT. The complete variable domain, with remaining parts taken from reference TRBV7-3 and TRBJ2-3, reads GAGVSQTPSNKVTEKGKYVELRCDPISGHTALYWYRQSLGQGPEFLIYFQGTGAADDSGLPNDRFFAVRPEGSVSTLKIQRTERGDSAVYLCASSLGLASTDTQYFGPGTRLTVL.

The CDR3, as DNA: TGTGCCAGTAGCGGTTATGGGGCGGGGGTTACAGATACGCAGTATTTT. Amino acid sequence: CASSGYGAGVTDTQYF. This sequence joins TRBV19 and TRBJ2-3, with 7 nucleotides matching TRBD2. The CDR3 has 16 amino acids. Germline CDR1 LNHDA, CDR2 SQIVND (reference sequence). J was trimmed by 3 bases and V by 6 bases; bases with no gene match: 12.

V gene TRBV11-3 combines with J gene TRBJ2-2; D possibly corresponds to TRBD2 (6 bases). The CDR3 spans 16 residues. V was clipped by 4 bases and J by 5 bases, with 17 bases between them. Looked up from germline, CDR1 is SGHNT and CDR2 is YENEEA. The CDR3 spells CASSSSFGTETGELFF. The CDR3 DNA reads as TGTGCCAGCAGCTCTTCCTTCGGGACTGAGACCGGGGAGCTGTTTTTT.

This rearrangement joins TRBV6-5 to TRBJ2-3, with a possible D match to TRBD2 (5 bases). Trimming left V 2 bases short and J 8 bases short, with 8 bases between. Per germline, CDR1 MNHEY and CDR2 SVGAGI. CDR3 length: 12 residues. The CDR3 reads CASSYREGTQYF. DNA for the CDR3: TGTGCCAGCAGTTACCGGGAAGGTACGCAGTATTTT.